The 29 T cell receptor beta chains in this list originate from one sample, sequenced in a study. TCRdb re-analysed the 5' RACE reads in MiXCR, keeping a single row per CDR3 protein. This sample has around 52,000 distinct CDR3 sequences, with more than 25% found just once. Material for sequencing was tumor-infiltrating memory CD4+ T cells sorted from the breast tumor. Stated subset: memory CD4+ T cells, CD4+CD45RO+CD25-. The source is a female donor with breast cancer.

A few counts support this clonotype. The junction departs from the called germline gene at one end, perhaps through a read error. The V gene is TRBV20-1, the J gene TRBJ2-1; 9 nucleotides align to TRBD2. The CDR3 contains 15 residues. Germline V gives CDR1 DFQATT, CDR2 SNEGSKA (reference sequence). The DNA for the CDR3 is TGCGGTGCTAGAGATCGGCGACTAGCGGCCAATGAGCAGTTCTTC. This gives the protein CGARDRRLAANEQFF.

This clonotype was counted once. A much bigger clone sits one base away, suggesting this may be a read error. J is TRBJ1-1 and V is TRBV5-1; the D gene is possibly TRBD1 (6 bases). This CDR3 spans 15 amino acids. The germline CDR1 and CDR2 sequences are SGHRS and YFSETQ. DNA of the CDR3: TGCGCCAGCAGCTTGGCCGGGACCGTGGGGGCTGAAGCTTCCTTT. Translating it yields CASSLAGTVGAEASF.

This clonotype occurred many times. The chain uses TRBV5-1 and TRBJ2-7; TRBD1 matches at 7 bases. J lost 3 bases, V lost 4 bases, and 7 bases had no gene match. CDR1 SGHRS and CDR2 YFSETQ come from the germline V gene. CDR3 length: 14 residues. The CDR3 region is CASSRDSSGYEQYF. CDR3 DNA sequence: TGCGCCAGCAGCCGGGACAGCTCGGGCTACGAGCAGTACTTC.

This clonotype was observed a handful of times. V is TRBV12-3 or TRBV12-4 and J is TRBJ2-3; 10 bases are a match to TRBD2. After removal of 6 bases from V and 3 bases from J, the junction contained 6 bases not matched to a gene. The CDR3 is 15 residues long. The chain's CDR3 is CASRPSGRFTDTQYF. The CDR3 DNA reads TGTGCCAGCAGGCCTAGCGGGAGATTTACAGATACGCAGTATTTT.

The chain links TRBV9 to TRBJ2-5, with 9 positions matching TRBD2. The germline gives CDR1 SGDLS, CDR2 YYNGEE. CDR3 length: 17 amino acids. The ends lost 0 bases at V and 5 bases at J; junction bases unmatched: 11. The CDR3 bases are TGTGCCAGCAGCGTAGGGGGGGTAGCGGGAGCCAGTGAGACCCAGTACTTC. Protein sequence: CASSVGGVAGASETQYF.

V and J are TRBV6-2 or TRBV6-3 and TRBJ2-7; 7 bases are a match to TRBD1. This CDR3 has 14 amino acids. Losses at the gene ends were 5 bases for V and 4 bases for J; bases not matched to a gene: 8. CDR1 MNHEY and CDR2 SVGEGT come from the germline V gene. The CDR3, as DNA: TGTGCCAGCAGTACAGGGGCGCCGGCGTACGAGCAGTACTTC. This codes for CASSTGAPAYEQYF.

The rearrangement joins TRBV11-2 to TRBJ1-6; D gene uncertain. V was cut by 7 bases and J by 5 bases, with 21 bases left in between. This CDR3 spans 17 amino acids. Germline lookup yields CDR1 SGHAT and CDR2 FQNNGV. CDR3 nucleotides: TGTGCCAGCACTCCGCGAAGTAGTCGGCAGGATAATTCACCCCTCCACTTT. Its translation: CASTPRSSRQDNSPLHF.

This clonotype was counted a few times. The chain combines TRBV6-2 or TRBV6-3 with TRBJ1-5, with TRBD1 matching 8 bases. The CDR3 has 14 amino acids. The V gene end was trimmed by 10 bases and the J gene end by 6 bases; junction bases not matched to a gene: 11. Germline V lookup: CDR1 MNHEY, CDR2 SVGEGT. This CDR3 reads CATNEAGGGQPQHF. The DNA for the CDR3 is TGTGCCACCAATGAGGCAGGGGGCGGTCAGCCCCAGCATTTT.

As regards this clonotype: The junction differs from germline at one of its ends, possibly a read error. The CDR3 reads CASSLGSGTTDTQYF. The CDR3, as DNA: TGTGCTAGCAGCTTAGGGTCGGGAACCACAGATACGCAGTATTTT. The chain has TRBV7-7 and TRBJ2-3; possible D gene TRBD2, 5 bases. This CDR3 region has 15 residues. The germline V gene has CDR1 SSHAT and CDR2 FNYEAQ (reference sequence).

This clonotype was observed a handful of times. This sequence joins TRBV24-1 and TRBJ1-3; no firm D call. The CDR3 is made up of 15 amino acids. V was shortened by 4 bases and J by 0 bases, with 9 bases between the two germline ends. CDR1 and CDR2 from the germline V gene are KGHDR and SFDVKD. CDR3 residues: CATSDGPYSGNTIYF. The DNA for the CDR3 is TGTGCCACCAGTGACGGGCCTTACTCTGGAAACACCATATATTTT.

V gene TRBV5-1 combines with J gene TRBJ2-7; 10 bases agree with TRBD2. V shed 4 bases, J shed 7 bases, and the junction held 8 bases outside the gene matches. Germline CDR1 and CDR2: SGHRS and YFSETQ. The CDR3 length is 14 residues. The CDR3 DNA reads TGCGCCAGCAGCCCGAGCGGGAGGGCCAGGGAGCAGTACTTC. Protein product: CASSPSGRAREQYF.

V is TRBV18 and J is TRBJ1-3, with 8 bases that match TRBD1. CDR3 length: 17 amino acids. V gave up 3 bases and J gave up 0 bases; unmatched junction bases: 7. Per the germline V gene, CDR1 is KGHSH and CDR2 is LQKENI. DNA for the CDR3: TGTGCCAGCTCACCCGGACAGGGAAAATCCTCTGGAAACACCATATATTTT. Residues: CASSPGQGKSSGNTIYF.

A few counts support this clonotype. V and J are TRBV7-2 and TRBJ2-2, with TRBD1 as a possible D gene (6 bases). Germline loops: CDR1 SGHTA, CDR2 FQGNSA. There are 16 residues in the CDR3. The ends were cut back, 1 base at V and 2 bases at J, with 11 bases in the middle. CDR3 loop: CASSLVGGFNTGELFF. CDR3 bases: TGTGCCAGCAGCTTAGTAGGGGGATTTAACACCGGGGAGCTGTTTTTT.

This clonotype has only a few counts. J is TRBJ1-5 and V is TRBV20-1, with 7 bases matching TRBD1. CDR1 and CDR2 from the germline V gene are DFQATT and SNEGSKA (reference sequence). The CDR3 has 14 amino acids. V trimming: 2 bases; J trimming: 6 bases; junction bases outside the gene matches: 7. The CDR3, as DNA: TGCAGTGCTAGAAAGGGGGCGGGACCTCAGCCCCAGCATTTT. It yields the protein CSARKGAGPQPQHF.

The chain carries TRBV5-1 and TRBJ1-2; D remains ambiguous. Per the germline V gene, CDR1 is SGHRS and CDR2 is YFSETQ. Trimming shortened V by 8 bases and J by 6 bases, and 23 bases separated the two germline ends. The CDR3 consists of 15 residues. The CDR3 loop reads CASKKTSRRIDGYTF. CDR3 in DNA: TGCGCCAGTAAAAAGACAAGCCGACGGATCGATGGCTACACCTTC.

This clonotype has just a few counts. The genes are TRBV4-3 and TRBJ1-1; the D gene is possibly TRBD1 (5 bases). The CDR3 totals 15 residues. From germline, CDR1 is LGHNA and CDR2 YSLEER. Trimming took 2 bases from V and 4 from J, leaving 14 bases between them. CDR3 region: CASSQRQQVGTEAFF. CDR3 DNA: TGCGCCAGCAGCCAAAGGCAACAGGTGGGCACTGAAGCTTTCTTT.

This chain uses TRBV24-1 with TRBJ2-1; unclear D gene. The CDR3 is 13 amino acids. CDR1 and CDR2 from the germline V gene are KGHDR and SFDVKD. Trimming shortened V by 5 bases and J by 4 bases, and 8 bases separated the two germline ends. The CDR3 sequence is CATSGGQYNEQFF. The CDR3 DNA follows: TGTGCCACCAGTGGAGGCCAATACAATGAGCAGTTCTTC.

The CDR3 region has the DNA TGTGCCAGCAGCTTGCCTCCGGGGATGGCAGATACGCAGTATTTT. Protein sequence: CASSLPPGMADTQYF. The V and J genes are TRBV5-6 and TRBJ2-3; D is perhaps TRBD2 (5 bases). CDR1 SGHDT and CDR2 YYEEEE come from the germline V gene. The CDR3 runs 15 residues. V lost 1 base and J lost 4, with 13 bases in between.

This clonotype has more than one count but fewer than ten. The chain carries TRBV27 and TRBJ2-7; D perhaps matches TRBD1 (5 bases). Germline V gene sequence: CDR1 MNHEY, CDR2 SMNVEV (reference sequence). With 8 bases removed from V and 3 bases from J, the gap between germline ends came to 14 bases. The CDR3 has 13 amino acids. The chain's CDR3 is CASSRQNNYEQYF. DNA for the CDR3: TGTGCCAGCTCAAGACAGAACAACTACGAGCAGTACTTC.

The genes are TRBV9 and TRBJ2-2; D tentatively reads TRBD1 or TRBD2 (5 bases each). Per the germline V gene, CDR1 is SGDLS and CDR2 is YYNGEE. Trimming removed 4 bases at V and 6 bases at J, with 19 bases between. CDR3 length equals 16 residues. The CDR3 protein is CASSPGTTGRAGELFF. The CDR3 coding sequence is TGTGCCAGCAGCCCCGGGACGACCGGAAGGGCCGGGGAGCTGTTTTTT.

CDR3 residues: CASAGVDAGELFF. The CDR3 DNA is TGCGCCAGCGCAGGGGTTGACGCCGGGGAGCTGTTTTTT. The chain links TRBV5-1 to TRBJ2-2, with D tentatively TRBD1 (6 bases). Deletions cut 7 bases from V and 6 bases from J, with 13 bases between. The CDR3 covers 13 residues. In germline, CDR1 is SGHRS, CDR2 YFSETQ.

The rearrangement joins TRBV7-6 to TRBJ1-5, with D maybe TRBD1 (6 bases). Trimming took off 2 bases at V and 6 bases at J, with 11 bases between the two ends. The CDR3 contains 14 residues. Looked up from germline, CDR1 is SGHVS and CDR2 is FNYEAQ. CDR3 in DNA: TGTGCCAGCAGCTTAAGTGGGGGCACTCAGCCCCAGCATTTT. Encoded protein: CASSLSGGTQPQHF. The whole variable domain, filled in from reference TRBV7-6 and TRBJ1-5, reads GAGVSQSPRYKVTKRGQDVALRCDPISGHVSLYWYRQALGQGPEFLTYFNYEAQQDKSGLPNDRFSAERPEGSISTLTIQRTEQRDSAMYRCASSLSGGTQPQHFGDGTRLSIL.

This clonotype has a handful of counts. This sequence joins TRBV9 and TRBJ2-2; D ambiguous. From germline, CDR1 is SGDLS and CDR2 YYNGEE. The CDR3 is 14 residues long. V was trimmed by 2 bases and J by 4 bases, leaving 9 bases between them. CDR3 residues: CASSVSDGTGELFF. CDR3 in DNA: TGTGCCAGCAGCGTTAGTGATGGCACCGGGGAGCTGTTTTTT.

This clonotype has a handful of counts. The chain recombines TRBV7-9 with TRBJ2-7; D is uncertain. This CDR3 has 13 amino acids. Germline V lookup: CDR1 SEHNR, CDR2 FQNEAQ (reference sequence). Trimming cost V 5 bases and J 4 bases, with 12 bases left between them. The CDR3 nucleotides read TGTGCCAGCAGCCTTTCGGTCGGGTACGAGCAGTACTTC. Translating gives CASSLSVGYEQYF.

This clonotype was seen only a few times. This chain uses TRBV7-3 with TRBJ2-5; D is perhaps TRBD1 or TRBD2 (6 bases each). V was shortened by 5 bases and J by 5 bases, with 12 bases between the two germline ends. From germline, CDR1 is SGHTA and CDR2 FQGTGA. This CDR3 contains 13 residues. The CDR3 DNA sequence: TGTGCCAGCAGCCCCAGGGGAGGCGAGACCCAGTACTTC. Translation gives CASSPRGGETQYF.

There are a few counts of this clonotype. The rearrangement uses TRBV4-2 and TRBJ2-3, with D unclear. Trimming left V 5 bases short and J 0 bases short, with 24 bases between. The V gene's germline CDR1 is LGHNA and CDR2 YNFKEQ. This CDR3 region has 19 residues. As DNA, the CDR3 is TGTGCCAGCAGCACGATAGGACCGCGTTTTGCCGCCAGCACAGATACGCAGTATTTT. Protein product: CASSTIGPRFAASTDTQYF.

The V call is TRBV5-1, the J call TRBJ2-3, with a weak D call TRBD2 (5 bases). The CDR3 spans 15 residues. The V end lost 4 bases, the J end lost 0 bases, and 12 bases lay between the germline ends. CDR1 SGHRS and CDR2 YFSETQ come from the germline V gene. The CDR3 sequence is CASSPEGSSTDTQYF. The CDR3 DNA sequence: TGCGCCAGCAGCCCCGAGGGTAGCAGCACAGATACGCAGTATTTT.

This clonotype was seen a handful of times. The gene calls are TRBV10-3 and TRBJ2-3, with 7 bases identical to TRBD2. V lost 4 bases, J lost 4 bases, and 8 bases stayed unmatched. Germline CDR1 is ENHRY and CDR2 is SYGVKD. The CDR3 runs 15 residues. In DNA form, the CDR3 reads TGTGCCATCAGTGCGGGACTAACCCGTTCAGATACGCAGTATTTT. Translation: CAISAGLTRSDTQYF.

This CDR3 is CASSSLRGGPGELFF. The CDR3 DNA follows: TGTGCCAGCAGCTCGCTCCGTGGGGGGCCCGGGGAGCTGTTTTTT. This sequence joins TRBV7-9 and TRBJ2-2, with D possibly being TRBD1 or TRBD2 (6 bases each). There are 15 residues in the CDR3. In germline, CDR1 is SEHNR, CDR2 FQNEAQ (reference sequence). V was clipped by 4 bases and J by 6 bases, with 15 bases between them.